This TCR beta chain was found in a study of cytomegalovirus exposure and HLA in healthy donors. About the research overall: Of several hundred genotyped donors, 81% clustered with self-reported Caucasian donors.

CDR3 length equals 14 residues. Trimming cost V 2 bases and J 7 bases, with 12 bases left between them. Germline CDR1 and CDR2: MNHEY and SVGAGI. Vbeta (60) and Jbeta (13) primers were used in the PCR. The method was immunoSEQ multiplex PCR; TCRdb's version includes in-frame clones alone and lacks a portion of them. The table has about 110,000 clones, 81% seen once. The chain employs TRBV6-5 and TRBJ2-4; the D gene is possibly TRBD2 (6 bases). The source is a man aged 30-40 years in good health and CMV-seronegative. Sequencing was done on a sample of PBMCs. The CDR3 reads CASSYGGVGNIQYF. The DNA for the CDR3 is TGTGCCAGCAGTTACGGCGGGGTTGGGAACATTCAGTACTTC.